The source of this TCR beta chain is a study of CD8+CD57+ T cells in acquired aplastic anemia. Study overall: The average for DNA from sorted CD4+ and CD8+ cells was about 2.9 ug.

This CDR3 region has 14 residues. V lost 3 bases and J 3 bases, leaving 12 bases between the germline ends. Germline V CDR1 and CDR2: SNHLY, FYNNEI. Comment on this clonotype: The antigen is not known.

Study results and limitations: Some 29 CD8+ CDR3 sequences were shared between patients and controls.

TCR beta VDJ combinations and CDR3 sequences were profiled from genomic DNA. TCRdb fed the reads into MiXCR, producing one record per CDR3 protein. The top ten clones hold approximately 3% of a sample with more than 150,000 distinct CDR3 sequences, 40% to 55% of them seen once. This rearrangement joins TRBV2 to TRBJ2-7; perhaps TRBD2 as D (6 bases). The TCR comes from a human donor in good health. The sequenced sample consisted of sorted CD4+, CD8+, or CD8+CD57+ T cells (not recorded which) from PBMCs. CDR3 protein: CASSEGGDFYEQYF. The CDR3 coding sequence is TGTGCCAGCAGTGAGGGAGGAGATTTCTACGAGCAGTACTTC.